This paragraph reports one TCR beta chain. The germline CDR1 and CDR2 sequences are MRHNA and SNTAGT. This CDR3 is 13 amino acids long. The V end lost 4 bases, the J end lost 2 bases, and 9 bases lay between the germline ends. This entry comes from a study of blood T cell repertoires in COVID-19. Study details: Sources were T cells, B-cell-depleted T cells, or PBMCs; the material itself was cDNA or gDNA.

Clones were read by immunoSEQ multiplex PCR, and TCRdb kept only the in-frame ones, dropping some. Among about 380,000 clones listed, around 89% were seen once. The rearrangement joins TRBV6-4 to TRBJ2-7, with D tentatively TRBD1 (5 bases). The sequence was obtained from a young man with active or convalescent COVID-19. Sequenced: peripheral blood. The CDR3 DNA sequence: TGTGCCAGCAGTGTCGACAGTACCTACGAGCAGTACTTC. The encoded protein is CASSVDSTYEQYF.